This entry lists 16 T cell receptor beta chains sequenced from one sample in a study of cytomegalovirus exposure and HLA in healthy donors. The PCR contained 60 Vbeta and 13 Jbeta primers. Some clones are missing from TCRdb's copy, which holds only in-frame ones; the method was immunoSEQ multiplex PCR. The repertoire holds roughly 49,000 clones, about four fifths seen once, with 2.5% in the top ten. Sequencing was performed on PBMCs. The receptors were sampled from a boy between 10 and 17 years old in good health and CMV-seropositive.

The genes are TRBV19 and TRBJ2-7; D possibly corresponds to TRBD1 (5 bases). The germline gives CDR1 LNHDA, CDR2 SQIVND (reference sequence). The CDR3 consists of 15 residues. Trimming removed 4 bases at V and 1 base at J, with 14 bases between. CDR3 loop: CASSNLRARSYEQYF. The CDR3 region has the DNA TGTGCCAGTAGTAATCTCAGGGCGAGATCCTACGAGCAGTACTTC. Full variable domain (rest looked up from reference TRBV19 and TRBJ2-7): DGGITQSPKYLFRKEGQNVTLSCEQNLNHDAMYWYRQDPGQGLRLIYYSQIVNDFQKGDIAEGYSVSREKKESFPLTVTSAQKNPTAFYLCASSNLRARSYEQYFGPGTRLTVT.

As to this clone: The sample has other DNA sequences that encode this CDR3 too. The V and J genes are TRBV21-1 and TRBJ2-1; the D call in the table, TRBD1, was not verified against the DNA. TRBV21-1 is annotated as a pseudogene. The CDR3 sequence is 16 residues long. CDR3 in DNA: TGTGCCAGCAGCAAAGCGTCAGGGGATTATAACAATGAGCAGTTCTTC. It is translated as CASSKASGDYNNEQFF.

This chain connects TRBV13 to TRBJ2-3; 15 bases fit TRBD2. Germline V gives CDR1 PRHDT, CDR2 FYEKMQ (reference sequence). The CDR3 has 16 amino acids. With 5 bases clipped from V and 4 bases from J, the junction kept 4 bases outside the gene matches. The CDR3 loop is CASSPGTSGGSDTQYF. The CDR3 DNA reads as TGTGCCAGCAGCCCGGGGACTAGCGGGGGGTCAGATACGCAGTATTTT.

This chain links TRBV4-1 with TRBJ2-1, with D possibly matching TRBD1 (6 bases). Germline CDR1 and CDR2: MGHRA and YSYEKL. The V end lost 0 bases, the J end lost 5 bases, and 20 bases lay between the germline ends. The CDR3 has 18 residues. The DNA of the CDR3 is TGCGCCAGCAGCCAAGAAGGGGTCCCTGGGGGCATAAACAATGAGCAGTTCTTC. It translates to CASSQEGVPGGINNEQFF.

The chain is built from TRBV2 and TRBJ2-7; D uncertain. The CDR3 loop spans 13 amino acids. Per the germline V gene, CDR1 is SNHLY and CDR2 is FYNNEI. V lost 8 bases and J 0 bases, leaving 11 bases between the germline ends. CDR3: CASGGAFSYEQYF. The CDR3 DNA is TGTGCCAGCGGTGGAGCCTTCTCCTACGAGCAGTACTTC.

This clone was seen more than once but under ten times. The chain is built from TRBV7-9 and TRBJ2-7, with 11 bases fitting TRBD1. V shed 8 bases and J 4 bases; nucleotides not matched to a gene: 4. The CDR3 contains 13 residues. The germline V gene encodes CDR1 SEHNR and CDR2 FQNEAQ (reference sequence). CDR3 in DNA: TGTGCCAGCCGGGGACAGGGGGTTTACGAGCAGTACTTC. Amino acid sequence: CASRGQGVYEQYF.

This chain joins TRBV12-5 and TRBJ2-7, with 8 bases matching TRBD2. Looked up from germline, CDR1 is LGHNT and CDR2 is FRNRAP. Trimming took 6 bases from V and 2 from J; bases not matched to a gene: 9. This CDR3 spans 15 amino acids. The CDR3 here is CASGTGGFQPYEQYF. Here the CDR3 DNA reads TGTGCTAGTGGGACGGGGGGGTTCCAACCCTACGAGCAGTACTTC.

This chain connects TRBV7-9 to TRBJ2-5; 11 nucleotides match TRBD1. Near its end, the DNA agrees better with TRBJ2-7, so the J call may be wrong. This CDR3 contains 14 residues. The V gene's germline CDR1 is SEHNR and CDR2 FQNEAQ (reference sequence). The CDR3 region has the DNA TGTGCCAGCAGGGAGGCGGGACAGGGGGGCGAGCAGTACTTC. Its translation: CASREAGQGGEQYF.

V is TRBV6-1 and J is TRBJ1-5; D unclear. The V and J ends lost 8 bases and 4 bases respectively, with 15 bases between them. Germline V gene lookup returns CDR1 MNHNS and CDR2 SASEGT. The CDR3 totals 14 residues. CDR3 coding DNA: TGTGCCAGCCGCGTAGGAGCATATAATCAGCCCCAGCATTTT. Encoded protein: CASRVGAYNQPQHF.

The CDR3 DNA reads TGTGCCAGCAGCGTAGACTCTCGCGGCTACACCTTC. As protein: CASSVDSRGYTF. V gene TRBV9 combines with J gene TRBJ1-2, with D uncertain. CDR3 length: 12 residues. Germline-derived CDR1 and CDR2 are SGDLS and YYNGEE. V lost 0 bases and J lost 8, with 8 bases in between.

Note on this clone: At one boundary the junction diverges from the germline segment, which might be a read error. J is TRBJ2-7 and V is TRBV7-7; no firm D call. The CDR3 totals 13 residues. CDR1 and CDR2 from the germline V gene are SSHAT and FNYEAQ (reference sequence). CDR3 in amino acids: CASSVFLGYEQYF. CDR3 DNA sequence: TGTGCTAGCAGCGTTTTTCTCGGGTACGAGCAGTACTTC. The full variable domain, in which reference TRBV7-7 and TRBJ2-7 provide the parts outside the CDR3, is GAGVSQSPRYKVTKRGQDVTLRCDPISSHATLYWYQQALGQGPEFLTYFNYEAQPDKSGLPSDRFSAERPEGSISTLTIQRTEQRDSAMYRCASSVFLGYEQYFGPGTRLTVT.

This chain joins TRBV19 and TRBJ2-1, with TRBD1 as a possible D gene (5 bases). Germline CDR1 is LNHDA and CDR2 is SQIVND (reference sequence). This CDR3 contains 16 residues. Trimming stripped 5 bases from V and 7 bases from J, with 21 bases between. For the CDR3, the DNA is TGTGCCAGTAGTCCCAGAGGTATAGGGGTGAGAAATGAGCAGTTCTTC. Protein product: CASSPRGIGVRNEQFF.

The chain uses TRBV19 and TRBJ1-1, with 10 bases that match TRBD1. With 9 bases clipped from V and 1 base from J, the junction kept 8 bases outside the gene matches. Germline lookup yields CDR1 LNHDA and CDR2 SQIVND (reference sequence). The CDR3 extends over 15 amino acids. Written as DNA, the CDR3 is TGTGCCAGCCGATGGGGACAGGGGCGGAACACTGAAGCTTTCTTT. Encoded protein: CASRWGQGRNTEAFF.

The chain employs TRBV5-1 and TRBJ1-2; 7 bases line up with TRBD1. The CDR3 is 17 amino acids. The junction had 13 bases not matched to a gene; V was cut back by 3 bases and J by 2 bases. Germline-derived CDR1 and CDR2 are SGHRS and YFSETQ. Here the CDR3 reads CASSSLPPGQTNYGYTF. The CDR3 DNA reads TGCGCCAGCAGCTCCTTACCCCCGGGACAGACGAACTATGGCTACACCTTC.

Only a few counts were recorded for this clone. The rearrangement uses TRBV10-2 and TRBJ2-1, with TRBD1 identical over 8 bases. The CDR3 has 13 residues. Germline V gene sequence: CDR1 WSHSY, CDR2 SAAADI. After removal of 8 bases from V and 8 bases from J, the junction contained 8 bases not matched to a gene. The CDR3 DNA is TGCGCCAGCCATCCAGGGGGCCGCGATGAGCAGTTCTTC. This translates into CASHPGGRDEQFF.

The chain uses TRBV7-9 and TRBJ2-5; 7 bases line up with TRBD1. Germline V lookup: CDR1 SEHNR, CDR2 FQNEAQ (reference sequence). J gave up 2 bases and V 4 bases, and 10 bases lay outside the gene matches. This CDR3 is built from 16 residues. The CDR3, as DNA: TGTGCCAGCAGCTCTCTCGTGTGGGGACAGCAAGAGACCCAGTACTTC. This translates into CASSSLVWGQQETQYF. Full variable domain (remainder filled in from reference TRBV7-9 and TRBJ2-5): DTGVSQNPRHKITKRGQNVTFRCDPISEHNRLYWYRQTLGQGPEFLTYFQNEAQLEKSRLLSDRFSAERPKGSFSTLEIQRTEQGDSAMYLCASSSLVWGQQETQYFGPGTRLLVL.